Each of the 20 T cell receptor beta chains below was sequenced from the same sample in a study of somatic mutations in cytotoxic T cells in rheumatoid arthritis. Generated by immunoSEQ multiplex PCR, the TCRdb table keeps only in-frame clones and is missing some. The sample has some 10,000 clones; 70% to 85% are singletons. The sample taken for sequencing was CD8+ T cells sorted from blood. Receptor source: a woman in her sixties with rheumatoid arthritis.

CDR3 region: CASSQVASGTDTQYF. CDR3 bases: TGCGCCAGCAGCCAAGTTGCTAGTGGCACAGATACGCAGTATTTT. The chain links TRBV4-3 to TRBJ2-3; D remains ambiguous. Trimming shortened V by 1 base and J by 1 base, and 9 bases separated the two germline ends. CDR3 length: 15 residues. From germline, CDR1 is LGHNA and CDR2 YSLEER.

This clone was observed once. This chain joins TRBV2 and TRBJ2-3; no firm D call. Trimming pared 6 bases from V and 1 base from J, leaving 17 bases between. CDR1 is SNHLY and CDR2 is FYNNEI in the germline V gene. This CDR3 is 16 amino acids long. This chain's CDR3 is CASRGYEQTGTDTQYF. The CDR3 DNA is TGTGCCAGCAGAGGATACGAACAGACGGGCACAGATACGCAGTATTTT.

The V call is TRBV4-2, the J call TRBJ1-1; 8 bases fit TRBD1. The V gene's germline CDR1 is LGHNA and CDR2 YNFKEQ. V was clipped by 1 base and J by 2 bases; unmatched bases: 6. The CDR3 has 16 residues. In nucleotides, the CDR3 is TGTGCCAGCAGCCAAGGCCGGGACAGGCTTAACACTGAAGCTTTCTTT. Amino acid sequence: CASSQGRDRLNTEAFF.

The gene calls are TRBV19 and TRBJ2-6, with D maybe TRBD1 (5 bases). CDR3 size: 15 residues. V lost 3 bases to trimming and J lost 2 bases, with 8 bases between them. In germline, CDR1 is LNHDA, CDR2 SQIVND (reference sequence). CDR3 sequence (DNA): TGTGCCAGTAGTATGGGCAGGGCTGGGGCCAACGTCCTGACTTTC. Amino acids: CASSMGRAGANVLTF.

V usage is TRBV29-1 and J usage is TRBJ2-1; D gene ambiguous. There are 12 residues in the CDR3. V was trimmed by 4 bases and J by 5 bases, leaving 9 bases between them. CDR1 and CDR2 from the germline V gene are SQVTM and ANQGSEA. The CDR3: CSVGFPNNEQFF. The CDR3 coding sequence is TGCAGCGTTGGGTTCCCTAACAATGAGCAGTTCTTC.

The chain uses TRBV28 and TRBJ2-1; 11 bases line up with TRBD1. The CDR3 loop spans 15 amino acids. Germline CDR1 reads MDHEN; CDR2 reads SYDVKM. Germline trimming cut 2 bases from V and 8 bases from J; bases unmatched to any gene: 5. CDR3 residues: CASSLGQGAFDEQFF. The CDR3 coding sequence is TGTGCCAGCAGTTTAGGACAGGGGGCCTTTGATGAGCAGTTCTTC.

This chain connects TRBV11-2 to TRBJ2-1; unclear D gene. The CDR3 extends over 16 amino acids. Trimming pared 0 bases from V and 3 bases from J, leaving 12 bases between. Germline lookup yields CDR1 SGHAT and CDR2 FQNNGV. The chain's CDR3 is CASSLDGGTYYNEQFF. CDR3 in DNA: TGTGCCAGCAGCTTAGACGGCGGAACCTACTACAATGAGCAGTTCTTC.

The J gene is TRBJ2-1, the V gene TRBV4-1; 8 bases line up with TRBD2. The V segment lost 3 bases and the J segment 10 bases; nucleotides outside the gene matches: 11. Germline-derived CDR1 and CDR2 are MGHRA and YSYEKL. The CDR3 extends over 15 amino acids. The CDR3 is CASSHPTSGPNEQFF. CDR3 DNA sequence: TGCGCCAGCAGCCACCCAACTAGCGGTCCTAACGAGCAGTTCTTC.

This clone has a single count. CDR3 protein: CAISESGRDNEQFF. In nucleotides, the CDR3 is TGTGCCATCAGTGAAAGTGGGAGGGACAATGAGCAGTTCTTC. The chain has TRBV10-3 and TRBJ2-1, with 7 bases aligning to TRBD2. Germline values: CDR1 ENHRY, CDR2 SYGVKD. The V and J ends lost 3 bases and 5 bases, in that order; junction bases with no gene match: 4. CDR3 length equals 14 residues.

The V gene is TRBV10-3, the J gene TRBJ2-1, with TRBD2 identical over 9 bases. The J segment lost 0 bases and the V segment lost 4 bases, leaving 7 bases of the junction unmatched. The V gene's germline CDR1 is ENHRY and CDR2 SYGVKD. This CDR3 has 17 residues. The CDR3 region has the DNA TGTGCCATCAGTGGTAGCGGGGGTCAGAGCTCCTACAATGAGCAGTTCTTC. Its protein product is CAISGSGGQSSYNEQFF.

The chain is built from TRBV28 and TRBJ2-1, with 11 bases fitting TRBD2. CDR1 and CDR2 (germline): MDHEN, SYDVKM. This CDR3 has 15 residues. V lost 9 bases to trimming and J lost 7 bases; unmatched junction nucleotides: 11. CDR3 bases: TGTGCCAGTACCACTAGCGGGAGACCCATAAATGAGCAGTTCTTC. Amino acid sequence: CASTTSGRPINEQFF.

The rearrangement joins TRBV5-1 to TRBJ2-2; a weak D match, TRBD2 (5 bases). Per germline, CDR1 SGHRS and CDR2 YFSETQ. The V end was cut by 2 bases, the J end by 8 bases, with 10 bases between. CDR3 length: 13 residues. CDR3 bases: TGCGCCAGCAGCTTCGGAGGCTTGGGGGAGCTGTTTTTT. Translation gives CASSFGGLGELFF.

This clone was seen just once. The genes are TRBV11-2 and TRBJ1-4; maybe TRBD1 (5 bases). Trimming removed 4 bases from V and 8 bases from J, with 17 bases in between. In germline, CDR1 is SGHAT, CDR2 FQNNGV. The CDR3 covers 15 residues. The CDR3 DNA follows: TGTGCCAGCAGCTCCTTTACCTTAGGGGCCGAAAAACTGTTTTTT. It encodes CASSSFTLGAEKLFF.

In this sample, this clone turned up once. The genes are TRBV27 and TRBJ2-5; TRBD2 matches at 8 bases. This CDR3 spans 15 amino acids. Germline CDR1 is MNHEY and CDR2 is SMNVEV (reference sequence). V dropped 6 bases and J dropped 5; count of bases not matched to a gene: 11. The DNA for the CDR3 is TGTGCCAGCAGCGGAACTAGCGGAAGCGCGGAGACCCAGTACTTC. It encodes CASSGTSGSAETQYF.

The rearrangement uses TRBV2 and TRBJ1-5; 7 bases fit TRBD1. Trimming at V came to 2 bases and at J to 4 bases, leaving 8 bases not matched to a gene. Germline V gene sequence: CDR1 SNHLY, CDR2 FYNNEI. The CDR3 sequence is 16 residues long. The CDR3: CASSEQAGGGNQPQHF. Written as DNA, the CDR3 is TGTGCCAGCAGTGAACAGGCAGGGGGAGGAAATCAGCCCCAGCATTTT.

V is TRBV28 and J is TRBJ2-2; 8 positions agree with TRBD2. This CDR3 is 16 amino acids long. The germline gives CDR1 MDHEN, CDR2 SYDVKM. With 5 bases clipped from V and 0 bases from J, the junction kept 5 bases outside the gene matches. Here the CDR3 reads CASSRLGGANTGELFF. CDR3 nucleotide sequence: TGTGCCAGCAGTCGCCTCGGGGGGGCGAACACCGGGGAGCTGTTTTTT.

This chain connects TRBV6-5 to TRBJ2-2; no firm D call. V gave up 8 bases and J gave up 4 bases, with 11 bases separating them. Germline V CDR1 and CDR2: MNHEY, SVGAGI. CDR3 length: 13 amino acids. The CDR3 DNA follows: TGTGCCAGCTCACCCCGGTCCACCGGGGAGCTGTTTTTT. It translates to CASSPRSTGELFF.

This chain links TRBV25-1 with TRBJ2-3, with 7 bases lining up with TRBD2. The CDR3 is 16 residues long. J gave up 2 bases and V 0 bases, and 5 bases lay outside the gene matches. The germline gives CDR1 MGHDK, CDR2 SYGVNS. As DNA, the CDR3 is TGTGCCAGCAGTGAATATGGGGGGGGACCCACAGATACGCAGTATTTT. This codes for CASSEYGGGPTDTQYF.

V gene TRBV9 combines with J gene TRBJ2-3, with D perhaps TRBD2 (5 bases). The CDR3 sequence is 16 residues long. Germline values: CDR1 SGDLS, CDR2 YYNGEE. V was pared by 1 base and J by 5 bases, with 17 bases between. CDR3 nucleotide sequence: TGTGCCAGCAGCGTAAAAATGCTGGAGGTGGGAGATACGCAGTATTTT. Amino acids: CASSVKMLEVGDTQYF. The full variable domain, completed using reference TRBV9 and TRBJ2-3, is DSGVTQTPKHLITATGQRVTLRCSPRSGDLSVYWYQQSLDQGLQFLIQYYNGEERAKGNILERFSAQQFPDLHSELNLSSLELGDSALYFCASSVKMLEVGDTQYFGPGTRLTVL.

The chain joins TRBV11-2 to TRBJ1-5; perhaps TRBD1 as D (5 bases). The CDR3 totals 15 residues. CDR1 SGHAT and CDR2 FQNNGV come from the germline V gene. V lost 2 bases to trimming and J lost 6 bases, with 14 bases between them. CDR3 protein: CASSLSAGGIQPQHF. The CDR3 DNA reads TGTGCCAGCAGCTTATCCGCCGGGGGGATTCAGCCCCAGCATTTT.